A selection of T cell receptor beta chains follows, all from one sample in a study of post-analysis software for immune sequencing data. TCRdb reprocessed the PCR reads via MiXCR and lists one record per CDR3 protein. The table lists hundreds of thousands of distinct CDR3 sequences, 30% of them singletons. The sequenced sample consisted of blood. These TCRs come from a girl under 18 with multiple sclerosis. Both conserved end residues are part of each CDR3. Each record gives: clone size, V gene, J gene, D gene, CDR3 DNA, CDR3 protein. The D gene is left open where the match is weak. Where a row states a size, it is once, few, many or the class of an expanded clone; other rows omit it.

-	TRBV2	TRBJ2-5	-	TGTGCCAGCAGTGAACCTGGAGTTGGGCTTTTCCAGAGCCCCCAAGAGACCCAGTACTTC	CASSEPGVGLFQSPQETQYF
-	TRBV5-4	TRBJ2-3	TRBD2	TGTGCCAGCAGCTTGGCCCGACGAGGACTAGCGGGAACAGATACGCAGTATTTT	CASSLARRGLAGTDTQYF
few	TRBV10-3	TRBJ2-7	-	TGTGCCATCAGTGCAAACTACGGGCAGTACTTC	CAISANYGQYF
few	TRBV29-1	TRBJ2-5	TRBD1	TGCAGCGTTCACCCCCTCGACAGGGTCCAAGAGACCCAGTACTTC	CSVHPLDRVQETQYF
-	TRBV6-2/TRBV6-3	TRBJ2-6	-	TGTGCCAGCAGTTTGCCAACCGGTCCTGGGGGGGCCAACGTCCTGACTTTC	CASSLPTGPGGANVLTF
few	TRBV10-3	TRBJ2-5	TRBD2	TGTGCCATCAGCCGGGGACTAGCGGCCCAAGAGACCCAGTACTTC	CAISRGLAAQETQYF
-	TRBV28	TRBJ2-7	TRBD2	TGTGCCAGCAGTGTATCATCCTTAGCGGGATCTAAATACGAGCAGTACTTC	CASSVSSLAGSKYEQYF
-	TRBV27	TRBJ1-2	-	TGTGCCAGCAGGTTGACACAGGGCTATGGCTACACCTTC	CASRLTQGYGYTF
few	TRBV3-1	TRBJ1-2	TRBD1	TGTGCCAGCCATGGACAGGGGTCTTACTATGGCTACACCTTC	CASHGQGSYYGYTF
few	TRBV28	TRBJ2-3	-	TGTGCCAGCAGGTATAGCACAGATACGCAGTATTTT	CASRYSTDTQYF
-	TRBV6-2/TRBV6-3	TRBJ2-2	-	TGTGCCAGCAGTTACTCCACAAGCGCCGGGGAGCTGTTTTTT	CASSYSTSAGELFF
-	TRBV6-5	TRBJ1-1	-	TGTGCCAGCAGTTATAATCCTGACTTGGAAGCTTTCTTT	CASSYNPDLEAFF
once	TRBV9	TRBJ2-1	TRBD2	TGTGCCTGCAGCGGGGGTAGCACGAATGAGCAGTTCTTC	CACSGGSTNEQFF
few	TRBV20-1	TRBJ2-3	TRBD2	TGCAGTGCCCCGGCGGGGGTTGGAGATACGCAGTATTTT	CSAPAGVGDTQYF